A selection of T cell receptor beta chains follows, all from one sample in a study of identical twins' blood T cells. TCRdb called the 5' RACE reads again in MiXCR, with one record for every CDR3 protein. Of fewer than 450,000 distinct CDR3 sequences listed, roughly 28% were seen once; the top ten hold roughly 5.5%. The material sequenced was PBMCs. The receptor set was obtained from a woman between 18 and 49 years old in good health. Each CDR3 is given with its conserved first and last residue. A D gene is named only where the DNA matches it firmly. Clone size appears in some rows only: once, few, many, or a class for an expanded clone.

d_call: .
v_call: TRBV6-1
clone_size: .
j_call: TRBJ2-1
cdr3_aa: CATQGWVDEQFF
cdr3_nt: TGTGCCACCCAGGGTTGGGTCGATGAGCAGTTCTTC

d_call: TRBD1
v_call: TRBV4-1
clone_size: .
j_call: TRBJ2-7
cdr3_aa: CASGQDLWTGGTYEQYF
cdr3_nt: TGCGCCAGCGGCCAAGATCTGTGGACAGGGGGGACCTACGAGCAGTACTTC

d_call: .
v_call: TRBV12-3/TRBV12-4
clone_size: .
j_call: TRBJ2-1
cdr3_aa: CASSNSGFPRSEQFF
cdr3_nt: TGTGCCAGCAGCAATAGCGGCTTCCCACGGAGCGAGCAGTTCTTC

d_call: .
v_call: TRBV20-1
clone_size: .
j_call: TRBJ1-1
cdr3_aa: CSATGDRSNTEAFF
cdr3_nt: TGCAGTGCTACTGGTGACAGGTCGAACACTGAAGCTTTCTTT

d_call: .
v_call: TRBV29-1
clone_size: many
j_call: TRBJ1-4
cdr3_aa: CSVGGGHSFNEKLFF
cdr3_nt: TGCAGCGTCGGTGGAGGACACAGCTTCAATGAAAAACTGTTTTTT

d_call: .
v_call: TRBV5-1
clone_size: .
j_call: TRBJ1-1
cdr3_aa: CASSLEGLAEAFF
cdr3_nt: TGCGCCAGCAGTCTGGAGGGGTTGGCTGAAGCTTTCTTT

d_call: .
v_call: TRBV6-5
clone_size: .
j_call: TRBJ2-7
cdr3_aa: CASSYGGPSRPEQYF
cdr3_nt: TGTGCCAGCAGTTACGGGGGTCCCAGTAGGCCCGAGCAGTACTTC

d_call: .
v_call: TRBV20-1
clone_size: .
j_call: TRBJ2-7
cdr3_aa: CSASLPRAAYEQYF
cdr3_nt: TGCAGTGCTAGCTTGCCCAGGGCAGCCTACGAGCAGTACTTC

d_call: .
v_call: TRBV6-5
clone_size: .
j_call: TRBJ2-7
cdr3_aa: CASSYQGGNEQYF
cdr3_nt: TGTGCCAGCAGTTACCAGGGCGGCAACGAGCAGTACTTC

d_call: TRBD1
v_call: TRBV2
clone_size: few
j_call: TRBJ2-2
cdr3_aa: CASSEWTGPGELFF
cdr3_nt: TGTGCCAGCAGTGAATGGACAGGGCCCGGGGAGCTGTTTTTT

d_call: .
v_call: TRBV7-8
clone_size: .
j_call: TRBJ1-5
cdr3_aa: CASSLVRGAGQPQHF
cdr3_nt: TGTGCCAGCAGCTTAGTTCGGGGGGCGGGACAGCCCCAGCATTTT

d_call: .
v_call: TRBV2
clone_size: .
j_call: TRBJ2-1
cdr3_aa: CASSASTSYDEQFF
cdr3_nt: TGTGCCAGCAGCGCCTCCACTAGTTACGATGAGCAGTTCTTC

d_call: TRBD1
v_call: TRBV29-1
clone_size: few
j_call: TRBJ1-1
cdr3_aa: CSSSTLQGAYTEAFF
cdr3_nt: TGCAGCTCAAGCACGCTCCAGGGGGCTTACACTGAAGCTTTCTTT

d_call: TRBD2
v_call: TRBV14
clone_size: .
j_call: TRBJ2-1
cdr3_aa: CASSQDYPRSGGPLLPNEQFF
cdr3_nt: TGTGCCAGCAGCCAAGATTACCCGAGGAGCGGGGGCCCTCTTTTACCCAATGAGCAGTTCTTC

d_call: .
v_call: TRBV3-1
clone_size: .
j_call: TRBJ2-5
cdr3_aa: CASSREKETQYF
cdr3_nt: TGTGCCAGCAGCCGGGAGAAAGAGACCCAGTACTTC

d_call: TRBD1
v_call: TRBV20-1
clone_size: few
j_call: TRBJ1-1
cdr3_aa: CSAVQGAMNTEAFF
cdr3_nt: TGCAGTGCCGTACAGGGGGCCATGAACACTGAAGCTTTCTTT

d_call: TRBD1
v_call: TRBV10-3
clone_size: many
j_call: TRBJ1-5
cdr3_aa: CATGTGGEDQPQHF
cdr3_nt: TGTGCCACCGGGACAGGGGGAGAAGATCAGCCCCAGCATTTT

d_call: .
v_call: TRBV6-1
clone_size: .
j_call: TRBJ1-2
cdr3_aa: CARSEKLNYGYTF
cdr3_nt: TGTGCCCGCAGTGAGAAGCTTAACTATGGCTACACCTTC

d_call: .
v_call: TRBV7-2
clone_size: few
j_call: TRBJ2-3
cdr3_aa: CASSLNYAQYF
cdr3_nt: TGTGCCAGCAGCTTAAATTACGCGCAGTATTTT

d_call: TRBD2
v_call: TRBV3-1
clone_size: many
j_call: TRBJ2-3
cdr3_aa: CASSQGLGGDDTQYF
cdr3_nt: TGTGCCAGCAGCCAGGGACTAGGGGGAGATGATACGCAGTATTTT

d_call: .
v_call: TRBV5-1
clone_size: many
j_call: TRBJ2-1
cdr3_aa: CASSLGGNEQFF
cdr3_nt: TGCGCCAGCAGCTTAGGGGGAAATGAGCAGTTCTTC

d_call: TRBD2
v_call: TRBV20-1
clone_size: .
j_call: TRBJ2-3
cdr3_aa: CSAIALGLAGSTDTQYF
cdr3_nt: TGCAGTGCTATAGCCCTCGGGCTAGCGGGGTCCACAGATACGCAGTATTTT

d_call: .
v_call: TRBV6-2/TRBV6-3
clone_size: many
j_call: TRBJ2-7
cdr3_aa: CASSYRAIYEQYF
cdr3_nt: TGTGCCAGCAGTTACAGGGCGATCTACGAGCAGTACTTC

d_call: TRBD2
v_call: TRBV29-1
clone_size: few
j_call: TRBJ2-3
cdr3_aa: CSAVLAPVGDTQYF
cdr3_nt: TGCAGCGCCGTACTAGCGCCAGTTGGAGATACGCAGTATTTT

d_call: .
v_call: TRBV27
clone_size: few
j_call: TRBJ1-5
cdr3_aa: CASSSGRKPQHF
cdr3_nt: TGTGCCAGCAGTTCAGGGAGGAAGCCCCAGCATTTT

d_call: .
v_call: TRBV5-6
clone_size: .
j_call: TRBJ1-3
cdr3_aa: CASSLAGTNTIYF
cdr3_nt: TGTGCCAGCAGCTTGGCGGGGACGAACACCATATATTTT

d_call: TRBD1
v_call: TRBV9
clone_size: many
j_call: TRBJ1-4
cdr3_aa: CASSVSGTGLSNEKLFF
cdr3_nt: TGTGCCAGCAGCGTATCCGGGACAGGGTTGTCTAATGAAAAACTGTTTTTT

d_call: .
v_call: TRBV16
clone_size: many
j_call: TRBJ2-3
cdr3_aa: CASSQGFDTQYF
cdr3_nt: TGTGCCAGCAGCCAAGGTTTCGATACGCAGTATTTT

d_call: .
v_call: TRBV15
clone_size: .
j_call: TRBJ2-1
cdr3_aa: CATSRQDVMEQFF
cdr3_nt: TGTGCCACCAGCAGACAGGACGTTATGGAGCAGTTCTTC

d_call: .
v_call: TRBV5-6
clone_size: .
j_call: TRBJ1-5
cdr3_aa: CASSRGVTEPQHF
cdr3_nt: TGTGCCAGCAGCAGAGGGGTAACGGAGCCCCAGCATTTT

d_call: TRBD2
v_call: TRBV7-2
clone_size: .
j_call: TRBJ2-3
cdr3_aa: CASSLRLAGVTDTQYF
cdr3_nt: TGTGCCAGCAGCCTACGACTAGCGGGAGTTACAGATACGCAGTATTTT

d_call: .
v_call: TRBV7-2
clone_size: .
j_call: TRBJ1-2
cdr3_aa: CASGLSRNYGYTF
cdr3_nt: TGTGCCAGCGGCCTATCACGTAACTATGGCTACACCTTC

d_call: .
v_call: TRBV30
clone_size: .
j_call: TRBJ1-4
cdr3_aa: CAWSVTGPEGTFF
cdr3_nt: TGTGCCTGGAGTGTAACGGGTCCGGAGGGTACGTTTTTT

d_call: TRBD2
v_call: TRBV9
clone_size: .
j_call: TRBJ2-7
cdr3_aa: CASSPRLAGVYEQYF
cdr3_nt: TGTGCCAGCAGCCCCCGACTAGCGGGAGTCTACGAGCAGTACTTC

d_call: .
v_call: TRBV3-1
clone_size: .
j_call: TRBJ1-3
cdr3_aa: CASSQPRSSGNTIYF
cdr3_nt: TGTGCCAGCAGCCAACCTCGGTCATCCGGAAACACCATATATTTT

d_call: .
v_call: TRBV9
clone_size: many
j_call: TRBJ2-2
cdr3_aa: CASSVLLETGELFF
cdr3_nt: TGTGCCAGCAGCGTGTTGTTAGAGACCGGGGAGCTGTTTTTT

d_call: .
v_call: TRBV10-2
clone_size: many
j_call: TRBJ1-5
cdr3_aa: CASSEGLRINQPQHF
cdr3_nt: TGCGCCAGCAGTGAAGGGTTGCGAATCAATCAGCCCCAGCATTTT

d_call: TRBD2
v_call: TRBV20-1
clone_size: .
j_call: TRBJ2-3
cdr3_aa: CSAREGLDVGTQYF
cdr3_nt: TGCAGTGCTAGAGAGGGACTAGATGTGGGAACGCAGTATTTT

d_call: .
v_call: TRBV29-1
clone_size: .
j_call: TRBJ1-2
cdr3_aa: CGSRGEDYGYTF
cdr3_nt: TGCGGCTCGAGGGGGGAGGACTATGGCTACACCTTC

d_call: .
v_call: TRBV7-9
clone_size: many
j_call: TRBJ2-1
cdr3_aa: CASSLGREQFF
cdr3_nt: TGTGCCAGCAGCTTGGGACGTGAGCAGTTCTTC

d_call: .
v_call: TRBV6-6
clone_size: .
j_call: TRBJ1-2
cdr3_aa: CASRVSGYTF
cdr3_nt: TGTGCCAGCAGGGTCTCTGGCTACACCTTC

d_call: .
v_call: TRBV12-3/TRBV12-4
clone_size: .
j_call: TRBJ2-2
cdr3_aa: CASSPVGRVNAGELFF
cdr3_nt: TGTGCCAGCAGCCCCGTTGGGCGGGTGAACGCCGGGGAGCTGTTTTTT

d_call: .
v_call: TRBV12-3/TRBV12-4
clone_size: .
j_call: TRBJ1-2
cdr3_aa: CASSFWAGEEAGYTF
cdr3_nt: TGTGCCAGCAGTTTTTGGGCAGGGGAAGAGGCTGGCTACACCTTC

d_call: .
v_call: TRBV2
clone_size: .
j_call: TRBJ1-1
cdr3_aa: CASRGQAADTEAFF
cdr3_nt: TGTGCCAGCAGGGGCCAAGCGGCGGACACTGAAGCTTTCTTT

d_call: TRBD1
v_call: TRBV29-1
clone_size: .
j_call: TRBJ1-1
cdr3_aa: CSVTRDRAAFF
cdr3_nt: TGCAGCGTTACCCGGGACAGGGCGGCTTTCTTT

d_call: .
v_call: TRBV20-1
clone_size: few
j_call: TRBJ1-4
cdr3_aa: CSARSRVGPNEKLFF
cdr3_nt: TGCAGTGCTAGATCGAGGGTGGGACCTAATGAAAAACTGTTTTTT

d_call: TRBD1
v_call: TRBV5-5
clone_size: .
j_call: TRBJ1-2
cdr3_aa: CASRGTGANYGNYGYTF
cdr3_nt: TGTGCCAGCAGAGGGACAGGGGCCAACTATGGAAACTATGGCTACACCTTC

d_call: .
v_call: TRBV3-1
clone_size: .
j_call: TRBJ1-1
cdr3_aa: CASSQDPEVNTEAFF
cdr3_nt: TGTGCCAGCAGCCAAGATCCGGAGGTGAACACTGAAGCTTTCTTT

d_call: .
v_call: TRBV3-1
clone_size: .
j_call: TRBJ2-1
cdr3_aa: CASSLEGTEQFF
cdr3_nt: TGTGCCAGCAGCCTAGAGGGGACAGAGCAGTTCTTC

d_call: .
v_call: TRBV20-1
clone_size: .
j_call: TRBJ1-5
cdr3_aa: CSARKTGGLNQPQHF
cdr3_nt: TGCAGTGCTAGGAAAACGGGGGGGCTCAATCAGCCCCAGCATTTT

d_call: .
v_call: TRBV6-5
clone_size: many
j_call: TRBJ1-1
cdr3_aa: CASSYHSITEAFF
cdr3_nt: TGTGCCAGCAGTTACCACTCCATCACTGAAGCTTTCTTT

d_call: .
v_call: TRBV3-1
clone_size: few
j_call: TRBJ2-1
cdr3_aa: CASSQDSHEQFF
cdr3_nt: TGTGCCAGCAGCCAAGATAGCCATGAGCAGTTCTTC

d_call: .
v_call: TRBV28
clone_size: .
j_call: TRBJ1-3
cdr3_aa: CATSPLWGYGNTIYF
cdr3_nt: TGTGCCACCAGCCCCCTCTGGGGATACGGAAACACCATATATTTT

d_call: .
v_call: TRBV9
clone_size: many
j_call: TRBJ1-1
cdr3_aa: CASSVGWGNTEAFF
cdr3_nt: TGTGCCAGCAGCGTAGGATGGGGGAACACTGAAGCTTTCTTT

d_call: .
v_call: TRBV19
clone_size: .
j_call: TRBJ2-1
cdr3_aa: CASSTPRQDGYEQFF
cdr3_nt: TGTGCCAGTAGTACCCCCAGACAGGATGGGTATGAGCAGTTCTTC